The present T cell receptor (beta chain) was sequenced within a study of early T cells in non-severe SARS-CoV-2 infection. Study in general: Unsorted whole-blood RNA was sequenced in bulk, leaving chains unpaired.

General study results and limits: VDJdb matches were skewed toward anti-spike CD8 T cell responses.

MiXCR, run by TCRdb on the 5' RACE reads, gives a single entry per CDR3 protein. The sample lists tens of thousands of distinct CDR3 sequences, 3% to 4.5% occurring once. The V and J ends lost 6 bases and 2 bases, in that order; junction bases with no gene match: 6. Germline lookup yields CDR1 MDHEN and CDR2 SYDVKM. The length of the CDR3 is 14 residues. At least ten counts were recorded for this clonotype. Its antigen remains unknown. J is TRBJ2-7 and V is TRBV28, with 8 nucleotides matching TRBD1. This sequence originates from an adult who was a healthcare worker with PCR-confirmed SARS-CoV-2 infection or an uninfected control (not recorded which). Specimen: whole blood. In DNA, the CDR3 is TGTGCCAGCAGCTCCTCAGGGGGCCCCTACGAGCAGTACTTC. Amino acids: CASSSSGGPYEQYF.